The 20 T cell receptor beta chains below were found in one sample sequenced in a study of shared clonotypes between healthy human individuals. The data were produced by immunoSEQ multiplex PCR, yet TCRdb's version contains in-frame clones alone and is incomplete. Among 1.5 million to 2.5 million clones listed, around 96% were seen once. CD45RO-negative, CCR7-positively selected cells formed the naive CD8 fraction, excluding terminally differentiated effector memory CD45RA+ cells. Source material: naive CD8+ T cells sorted from blood. These receptors all come from a man aged 18 to 35 in good health.

This chain links TRBV4-1 with TRBJ2-7; 7 positions match TRBD2. Germline V gene sequence: CDR1 MGHRA, CDR2 YSYEKL. This CDR3 has 17 amino acids. V shed 1 base, J shed 3 bases, and the junction held 12 bases outside the gene matches. As DNA, the CDR3 is TGCGCCAGCAGCCAAGCCCCCCGAGGACTAGTCTTCTACGAGCAGTACTTC. Its translation is CASSQAPRGLVFYEQYF.

The count of this clone is one. This CDR3 is CASSERQWDNEQFF. DNA of the CDR3: TGTGCCAGCAGCGAGAGGCAGTGGGACAATGAGCAGTTCTTC. The chain uses TRBV5-6 and TRBJ2-1; D unclear. V shed 4 bases and J shed 5 bases, with 13 bases lying between them. This CDR3 contains 14 residues. Germline V CDR1 and CDR2: SGHDT, YYEEEE.

The genes are TRBV7-9 and TRBJ1-2; D is uncertain. This CDR3 contains 13 residues. The V gene's germline CDR1 is SEHNR and CDR2 FQNEAQ (reference sequence). V was trimmed by 0 bases and J by 5 bases, leaving 7 bases between them. CDR3 coding DNA: TGTGCCAGCAGCTTAGCCAATAGGTATGGCTACACCTTC. This codes for CASSLANRYGYTF. Filled out from reference TRBV7-9 and TRBJ1-2, the complete variable domain reads DTGVSQNPRHKITKRGQNVTFRCDPISEHNRLYWYRQTLGQGPEFLTYFQNEAQLEKSRLLSDRFSAERPKGSFSTLEIQRTEQGDSAMYLCASSLANRYGYTFGSGTRLTVV.

Here the CDR3 DNA reads TGTGCCAGCAGTCTACAGGTGAACACTGAAGCTTTCTTT. This translates into CASSLQVNTEAFF. V usage is TRBV28 and J usage is TRBJ1-1; possible D gene TRBD1, 5 bases. The CDR3 consists of 13 residues. V lost 5 bases to trimming and J lost 0 bases, with 7 bases between them. Germline-derived CDR1 and CDR2 are MDHEN and SYDVKM.

As regards this clone: Other DNA variants within this sample encode the same CDR3. V usage is TRBV5-6 and J usage is TRBJ1-2, with D maybe TRBD1 (5 bases). The germline V gene has CDR1 SGHDT and CDR2 YYEEEE. V gave up 2 bases and J gave up 7 bases, with 6 bases separating them. The CDR3 has 11 amino acids. This CDR3 reads CASSFGGGYTF. The CDR3 DNA is TGTGCCAGCAGCTTTGGGGGTGGCTACACCTTC.

Notes on this clone: The sample contains more than one DNA sequence encoding this CDR3. The chain joins TRBV27 to TRBJ1-5; 11 bases are shared with TRBD1. V lost 2 bases, J lost 5 bases, and 2 bases stayed unmatched. Germline loops: CDR1 MNHEY, CDR2 SMNVEV (reference sequence). There are 15 residues in the CDR3. The CDR3 DNA reads as TGTGCCAGCAGTTTAGGACAGGGGGCCCATCAGCCCCAGCATTTT. Translation: CASSLGQGAHQPQHF.

The chain carries TRBV12-5 and TRBJ2-7; D is possibly TRBD1 (6 bases). The germline V and J ends were trimmed by 5 bases and 2 bases, with 10 bases remaining between them. Germline CDR1 reads LGHNT; CDR2 reads FRNRAP. CDR3 length: 13 residues. CDR3 in DNA: TGTGCTAGTGGTCTAGACAGGACCTACGAGCAGTACTTC. Translated, it gives CASGLDRTYEQYF.

This rearrangement joins TRBV4-1 to TRBJ2-1; 8 nucleotides align to TRBD2. The CDR3 is 16 amino acids. Germline V gene lookup returns CDR1 MGHRA and CDR2 YSYEKL. After removal of 3 bases from V and 4 bases from J, the junction contained 8 bases not matched to a gene. CDR3 in amino acids: CASSHPIAGLYNEQFF. Written as DNA, the CDR3 is TGCGCCAGCAGCCACCCGATAGCGGGGCTTTACAATGAGCAGTTCTTC.

The gene calls are TRBV30 and TRBJ2-5; possibly TRBD2 for D (7 bases). Trimming stripped 1 base from V and 4 bases from J, with 22 bases between. The CDR3 totals 17 residues. The germline CDR1 and CDR2 sequences are GTSNPN and SVGIG (reference sequence). This CDR3 reads CAWSDWREKQGGETQYF. CDR3 sequence (DNA): TGTGCCTGGAGTGATTGGCGGGAGAAACAAGGGGGAGAGACCCAGTACTTC.

The V call is TRBV19, the J call TRBJ1-5, with 7 bases that match TRBD1. In germline, CDR1 is LNHDA, CDR2 SQIVND (reference sequence). The CDR3 has 18 residues. With 5 bases clipped from V and 0 bases from J, the junction kept 13 bases outside the gene matches. The CDR3 coding sequence is TGTGCCAGTAGTCCCCGCCAATTCGGGACAGATAGCAATCAGCCCCAGCATTTT. Its translation is CASSPRQFGTDSNQPQHF. Variable domain in full (rest from reference TRBV19 and TRBJ1-5): DGGITQSPKYLFRKEGQNVTLSCEQNLNHDAMYWYRQDPGQGLRLIYYSQIVNDFQKGDIAEGYSVSREKKESFPLTVTSAQKNPTAFYLCASSPRQFGTDSNQPQHFGDGTRLSIL.

This clone was recorded once. CDR3 DNA: TGTGCCAGCAGAGGACTAAGAGATACGCAGTATTTT. This codes for CASRGLRDTQYF. The chain employs TRBV2 and TRBJ2-3; D may be TRBD2 (6 bases). CDR3 length: 12 amino acids. V lost 6 bases and J lost 5, with 9 bases in between. Looked up from germline, CDR1 is SNHLY and CDR2 is FYNNEI.

CDR3 DNA: TGTGCCAGCAGCAATCGTTGGGCAGCGGGAGGTCTGTCCGAGCAGTACTTC. It translates to CASSNRWAAGGLSEQYF. The V gene is TRBV7-6, the J gene TRBJ2-7, with 9 bases fitting TRBD2. Germline CDR1 and CDR2: SGHVS and FNYEAQ. The CDR3 runs to 17 residues. V gave up 5 bases and J gave up 6 bases; unmatched junction bases: 17.

The rearrangement links TRBV6-5 to TRBJ2-2; no definite D call. Germline lookup yields CDR1 MNHEY and CDR2 SVGAGI. The ends were cut back, 0 bases at V and 4 bases at J, with 12 bases in the middle. CDR3 length: 16 residues. CDR3 nucleotides: TGTGCCAGCAGTTACTCGAGCTGGGGAAGCACCGGGGAGCTGTTTTTT. It translates to CASSYSSWGSTGELFF.

This clone was seen only once. The chain recombines TRBV7-2 with TRBJ1-5, with D tentatively TRBD1 (6 bases). Between the trimmed V and J ends, which lost 0 bases and 0 bases, there was a span of 12 bases. The CDR3 consists of 17 residues. Germline values: CDR1 SGHTA, CDR2 FQGNSA. This CDR3 is CASSLAGGPYSNQPQHF. CDR3 nucleotides: TGTGCCAGCAGCTTAGCGGGGGGGCCATATAGCAATCAGCCCCAGCATTTT. Full variable domain (remainder filled in from reference TRBV7-2 and TRBJ1-5): GAGVSQSPSNKVTEKGKDVELRCDPISGHTALYWYRQSLGQGLEFLIYFQGNSAPDKSGLPSDRFSAERTGGSVSTLTIQRTQQEDSAVYLCASSLAGGPYSNQPQHFGDGTRLSIL.

The gene calls are TRBV7-9 and TRBJ2-1, with D possibly matching TRBD2 (5 bases). CDR3 length: 14 amino acids. Between the trimmed V and J ends, which lost 5 bases and 9 bases, there was a span of 17 bases. The germline V gene has CDR1 SEHNR and CDR2 FQNEAQ (reference sequence). This CDR3 reads CASSPPRAPGEQFF. CDR3 nucleotides: TGTGCCAGCAGCCCCCCGAGGGCCCCGGGTGAGCAGTTCTTC.

With respect to this clone: Other DNA sequences in the same sample also yield this CDR3. The gene calls are TRBV4-3 and TRBJ1-2; TRBD1 matches 10 bases. This CDR3 region has 14 residues. The germline CDR1 and CDR2 sequences are LGHNA and YSLEER. J lost 4 bases, V lost 4 bases, and 3 bases had no gene match. This CDR3 reads CASSPDRGIYGYTF. The CDR3 nucleotides are TGCGCCAGCAGCCCGGACAGGGGGATCTATGGCTACACCTTC.

This chain links TRBV7-9 with TRBJ2-5; D gene uncertain. Trimming left V 0 bases short and J 0 bases short, with 5 bases between. Germline V lookup: CDR1 SEHNR, CDR2 FQNEAQ (reference sequence). The CDR3 is made up of 14 amino acids. The CDR3 protein is CASSLAADQETQYF. CDR3 in DNA: TGTGCCAGCAGCTTAGCGGCGGACCAAGAGACCCAGTACTTC.

The chain uses TRBV25-1 and TRBJ2-7; D is uncertain. The germline gives CDR1 MGHDK, CDR2 SYGVNS. The CDR3 extends over 14 amino acids. With 1 base removed from V and 3 bases from J, the gap between germline ends came to 10 bases. The CDR3 loop is CASSESGPNYEQYF. CDR3 in DNA: TGTGCCAGCAGTGAATCCGGGCCCAACTACGAGCAGTACTTC.

This clone was seen a handful of times. The sample carries other DNA sequences with the same CDR3. The chain combines TRBV4-1 with TRBJ1-1; tentatively, D is TRBD1 (6 bases). CDR1 is MGHRA and CDR2 is YSYEKL in the germline V gene. CDR3 length equals 14 residues. V was clipped by 0 bases and J by 1 base, with 6 bases between them. The CDR3 DNA reads as TGCGCCAGCAGCCAAGAGACAGGGAACACTGAAGCTTTCTTT. It is translated as CASSQETGNTEAFF.

The chain combines TRBV5-6 with TRBJ2-2; the D is unclear. Trimming pared 2 bases from V and 6 bases from J, leaving 8 bases between. The CDR3 extends over 13 amino acids. Germline assignment: CDR1 SGHDT and CDR2 YYEEEE. This chain's CDR3 is CASSLWPAGELFF. The CDR3 DNA follows: TGTGCCAGCAGCTTATGGCCCGCCGGGGAGCTGTTTTTT.